One and the same sample provided the 7 T cell receptor beta chains below, sequenced in a study of T cell responses to AZD1222 COVID-19 vaccine. TCRdb's table, derived via immunoSEQ multiplex PCR, lists solely in-frame clones and lacks some. The repertoire holds about 120,000 clones, with 70% to 90% as singletons. The sequencing used peripheral blood, collected on day 0 of AZD1222 vaccination. All receptors come from an adult in good health.

The sample holds a few counts of this clone. This chain joins TRBV7-3 and TRBJ2-1; D gene ambiguous. V was shortened by 7 bases and J by 7 bases, with 8 bases between the two germline ends. The CDR3 is 11 residues long. The germline gives CDR1 SGHTA, CDR2 FQGTGA. CDR3 DNA sequence: TGTGCCAGCACCGATGGGAATGAGCAGTTCTTC. This codes for CASTDGNEQFF.

Here the CDR3 reads CASSLRLNGRVVEAFF. CDR3 in DNA: TGCGCCAGCAGCCTCCGCCTAAATGGCAGGGTGGTTGAAGCTTTCTTT. The V gene is TRBV4-1, the J gene TRBJ1-1; maybe TRBD1 (5 bases). The CDR3 sequence is 16 residues long. V gave up 4 bases and J gave up 7 bases, with 22 bases separating them. The germline CDR1 and CDR2 sequences are MGHRA and YSYEKL.

A note on this clone: Other DNA sequences in the same sample also yield this CDR3. The chain uses TRBV7-8 and TRBJ1-1, with no clear D. The germline gives CDR1 SGHVS, CDR2 FQNEAQ. Trimming cost V 1 base and J 1 base, with 4 bases left between them. This CDR3 has 13 residues. CDR3 residues: CASSLGRNTEAFF. DNA for the CDR3: TGTGCCAGCAGCTTAGGTCGGAACACTGAAGCTTTCTTT.

V gene TRBV7-3 combines with J gene TRBJ1-4; D not certain. CDR3 length equals 14 residues. CDR1 and CDR2 (germline): SGHTA, FQGTGA. Trimming cost V 3 bases and J 0 bases, with 5 bases left between them. The CDR3 loop reads CASSLTPTNEKLFF. The CDR3 DNA sequence: TGTGCCAGCAGCTTGACTCCAACTAATGAAAAACTGTTTTTT.

This clone appeared once. The genes are TRBV7-3 and TRBJ2-5; D perhaps matches TRBD2 (6 bases). The germline V and J ends were trimmed by 0 bases and 7 bases, with 18 bases remaining between them. CDR3 length equals 16 residues. Germline CDR1 reads SGHTA; CDR2 reads FQGTGA. Here the CDR3 DNA reads TGTGCCAGCAGCTTAACAGGGACTGGGGTGGATGGGACCCAGTACTTC. This translates into CASSLTGTGVDGTQYF.

V gene TRBV5-1 combines with J gene TRBJ2-2; D possibly matches TRBD1 or TRBD2 (6 bases each). The V end lost 4 bases, the J end lost 6 bases, and 13 bases lay between the germline ends. This CDR3 contains 14 residues. The germline gives CDR1 SGHRS, CDR2 YFSETQ. CDR3 sequence reads: CASSVSGGPGELFF. The CDR3 nucleotides read TGCGCCAGCAGCGTCTCCGGGGGCCCCGGGGAGCTGTTTTTT.

This chain connects TRBV6-5 to TRBJ1-1; D remains unclear. V shed 4 bases and J shed 0 bases, with 9 bases lying between them. CDR1 and CDR2 (germline): MNHEY, SVGAGI. The CDR3 consists of 14 residues. This CDR3 reads CASSSRGLNTEAFF. The DNA of the CDR3 is TGTGCCAGCAGTTCCCGCGGGCTGAACACTGAAGCTTTCTTT.